This T cell receptor (beta chain) was sequenced during a study of cytomegalovirus exposure and HLA in healthy donors. Study-level background: A prior analysis found roughly 100 million unique TCR beta sequences from approximately 190 million T cells.

This CDR3 has 11 residues. Trimming cost V 7 bases and J 6 bases, with 10 bases left between them. Germline loops: CDR1 DFQATT, CDR2 SNEGSKA (reference sequence). Note on this clone: Its antigen is unidentified.

The PCR contained 60 Vbeta and 13 Jbeta primers. Assay: immunoSEQ multiplex PCR; the TCRdb copy retains only in-frame clones and omits some. The sample data list some 20,000 clones. Regarding the study as a whole: Common viral pathogens were later found to be apparently linked to several of the most significant clusters. In a later analysis, CMV-associated beta chains were mostly HLA-associated, it appeared.

J is TRBJ2-1 and V is TRBV20-1; the D gene is possibly TRBD2 (5 bases). The sequence was collected from a man aged 60 to 69 in good health and CMV-seropositive. Sequencing used PBMCs. CDR3: CSGVARNEQFF. CDR3 coding DNA: TGCAGTGGCGTAGCGCGCAATGAGCAGTTCTTC.